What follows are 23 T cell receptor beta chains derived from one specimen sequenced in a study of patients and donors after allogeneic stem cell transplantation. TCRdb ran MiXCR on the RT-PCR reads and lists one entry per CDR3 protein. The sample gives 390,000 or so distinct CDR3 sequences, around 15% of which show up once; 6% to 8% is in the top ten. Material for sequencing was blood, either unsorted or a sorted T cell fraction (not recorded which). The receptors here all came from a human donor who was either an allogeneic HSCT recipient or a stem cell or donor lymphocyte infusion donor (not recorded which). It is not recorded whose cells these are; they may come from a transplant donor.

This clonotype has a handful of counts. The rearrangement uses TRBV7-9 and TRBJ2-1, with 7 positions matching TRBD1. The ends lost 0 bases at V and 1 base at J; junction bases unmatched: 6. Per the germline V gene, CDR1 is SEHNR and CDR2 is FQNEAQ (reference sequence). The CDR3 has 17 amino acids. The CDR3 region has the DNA TGTGCCAGCAGCTTAGCGTCGCAGGGGGTTTCCTACAATGAGCAGTTCTTC. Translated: CASSLASQGVSYNEQFF.

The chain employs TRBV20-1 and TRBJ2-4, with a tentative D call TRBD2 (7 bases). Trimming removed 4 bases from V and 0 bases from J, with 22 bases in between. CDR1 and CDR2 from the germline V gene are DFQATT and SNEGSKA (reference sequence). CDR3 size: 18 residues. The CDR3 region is CSAMRSKGGYLAKNIQYF. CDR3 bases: TGCAGTGCTATGCGATCAAAGGGGGGGTACTTAGCCAAAAACATTCAGTACTTC.

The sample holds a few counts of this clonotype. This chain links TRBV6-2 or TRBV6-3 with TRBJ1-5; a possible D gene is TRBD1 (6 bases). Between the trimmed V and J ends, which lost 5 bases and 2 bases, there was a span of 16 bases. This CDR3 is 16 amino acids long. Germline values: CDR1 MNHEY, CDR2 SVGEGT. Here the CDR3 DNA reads TGTGCCAGCAGTCCACTACAGGGCTTGGGCAATCAGCCCCAGCATTTT. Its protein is CASSPLQGLGNQPQHF.

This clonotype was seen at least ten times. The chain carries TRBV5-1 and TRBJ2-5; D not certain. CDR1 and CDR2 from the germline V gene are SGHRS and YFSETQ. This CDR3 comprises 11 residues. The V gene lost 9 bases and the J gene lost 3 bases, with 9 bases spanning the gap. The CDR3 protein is CATTLKETQYF. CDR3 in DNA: TGCGCCACCACCTTAAAAGAGACCCAGTACTTC.

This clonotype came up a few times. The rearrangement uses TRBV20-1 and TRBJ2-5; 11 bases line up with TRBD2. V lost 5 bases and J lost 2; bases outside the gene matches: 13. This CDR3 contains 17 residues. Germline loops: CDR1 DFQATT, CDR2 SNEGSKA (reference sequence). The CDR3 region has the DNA TGCAGTGCTCCGGATGTACTAGCGGGGGCCTTACAAGAGACCCAGTACTTC. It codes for CSAPDVLAGALQETQYF.

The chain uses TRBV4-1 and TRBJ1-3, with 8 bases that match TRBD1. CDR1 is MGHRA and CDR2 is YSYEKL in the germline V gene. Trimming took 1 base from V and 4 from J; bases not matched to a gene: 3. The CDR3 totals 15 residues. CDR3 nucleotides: TGCGCCAGCAGCCAAGGACAGGGGCTAGGAAACACCATATATTTT. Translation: CASSQGQGLGNTIYF.

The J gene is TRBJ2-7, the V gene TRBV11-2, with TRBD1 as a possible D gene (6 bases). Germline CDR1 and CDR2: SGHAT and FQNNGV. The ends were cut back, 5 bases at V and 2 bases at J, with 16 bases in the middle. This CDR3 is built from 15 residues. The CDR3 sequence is CASSSILGGAYEQYF. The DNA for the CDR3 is TGTGCCAGCAGCAGTATCCTTGGGGGCGCCTACGAGCAGTACTTC.

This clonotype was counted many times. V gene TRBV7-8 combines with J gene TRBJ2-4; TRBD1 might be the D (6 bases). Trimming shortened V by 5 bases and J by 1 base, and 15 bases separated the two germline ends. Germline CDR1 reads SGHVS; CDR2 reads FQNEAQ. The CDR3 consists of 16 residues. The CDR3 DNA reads TGTGCCAGCAGCCCTCAGGGGCCCGGGGCCAAAAACATTCAGTACTTC. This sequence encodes CASSPQGPGAKNIQYF.

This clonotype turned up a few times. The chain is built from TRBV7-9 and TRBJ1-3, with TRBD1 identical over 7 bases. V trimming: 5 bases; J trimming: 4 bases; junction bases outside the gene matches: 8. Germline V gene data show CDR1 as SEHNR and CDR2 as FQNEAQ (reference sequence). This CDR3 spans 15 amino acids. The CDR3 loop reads CASSRDSLSGNTIYF. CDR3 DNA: TGTGCCAGCAGCCGGGACAGCCTCTCCGGAAACACCATATATTTT.

Here the CDR3 DNA reads TGCGCCAGCAGTGACGGACACGGGGGGTCCTACGAGCAGTACTTC. Translating it yields CASSDGHGGSYEQYF. V gene TRBV5-1 combines with J gene TRBJ2-7; TRBD2 matches at 7 bases. V lost 5 bases to trimming and J lost 1 base; unmatched junction nucleotides: 9. The CDR3 length is 15 residues. CDR1 is SGHRS and CDR2 is YFSETQ in the germline V gene.

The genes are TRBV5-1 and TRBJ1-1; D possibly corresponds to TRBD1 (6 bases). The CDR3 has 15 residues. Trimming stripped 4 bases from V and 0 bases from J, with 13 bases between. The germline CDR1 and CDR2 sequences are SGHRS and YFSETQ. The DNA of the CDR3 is TGCGCCAGCAGCGGAGGACAGACTTTGAACACTGAAGCTTTCTTT. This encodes CASSGGQTLNTEAFF. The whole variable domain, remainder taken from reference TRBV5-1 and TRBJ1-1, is KAGVTQTPRYLIKTRGQQVTLSCSPISGHRSVSWYQQTPGQGLQFLFEYFSETQRNKGNFPGRFSGRQFSNSRSEMNVSTLELGDSALYLCASSGGQTLNTEAFFGQGTRLTVV.

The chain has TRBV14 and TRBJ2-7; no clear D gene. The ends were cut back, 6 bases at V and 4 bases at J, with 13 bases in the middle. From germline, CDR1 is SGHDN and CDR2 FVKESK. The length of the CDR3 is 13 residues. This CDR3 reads CASRPGGSYEQYF. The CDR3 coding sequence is TGTGCCAGCAGACCTGGTGGTAGTTACGAGCAGTACTTC.

CDR3 sequence reads: CASSPPSPGTRATNEKLFF. The CDR3 DNA reads TGTGCCAGCAGCCCACCTAGCCCCGGGACAAGAGCAACTAATGAAAAACTGTTTTTT. V gene TRBV11-2 combines with J gene TRBJ1-4, with D possibly matching TRBD1 (6 bases). Germline lookup yields CDR1 SGHAT and CDR2 FQNNGV. The CDR3 is made up of 19 amino acids. Trimming shortened V by 5 bases and J by 0 bases, and 22 bases separated the two germline ends. The whole variable domain, filled in from reference TRBV11-2 and TRBJ1-4, reads EAGVAQSPRYKIIEKRQSVAFWCNPISGHATLYWYQQILGQGPKLLIQFQNNGVVDDSQLPKDRFSAERLKGVDSTLKIQPAKLEDSAVYLCASSPPSPGTRATNEKLFFGSGTQLSVL.

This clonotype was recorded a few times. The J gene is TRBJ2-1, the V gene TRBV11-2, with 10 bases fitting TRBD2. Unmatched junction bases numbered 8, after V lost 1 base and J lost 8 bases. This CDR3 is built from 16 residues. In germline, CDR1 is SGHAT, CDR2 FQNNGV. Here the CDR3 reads CASSLVRLAGDHEQFF. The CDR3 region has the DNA TGTGCCAGCAGCTTAGTCAGGCTAGCGGGAGATCATGAGCAGTTCTTC.

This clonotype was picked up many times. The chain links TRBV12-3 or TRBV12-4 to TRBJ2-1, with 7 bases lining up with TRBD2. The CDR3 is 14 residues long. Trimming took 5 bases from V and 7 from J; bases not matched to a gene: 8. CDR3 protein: CASSAGTNLNEQFF. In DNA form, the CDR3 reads TGTGCCAGCAGTGCCGGGACTAACCTAAATGAGCAGTTCTTC.

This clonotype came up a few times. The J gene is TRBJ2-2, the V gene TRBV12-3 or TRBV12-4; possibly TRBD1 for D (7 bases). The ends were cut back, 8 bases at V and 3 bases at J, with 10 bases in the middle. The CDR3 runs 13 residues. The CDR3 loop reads CASDREDTGELFF. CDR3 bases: TGTGCCAGCGACAGGGAGGACACCGGGGAGCTGTTTTTT.

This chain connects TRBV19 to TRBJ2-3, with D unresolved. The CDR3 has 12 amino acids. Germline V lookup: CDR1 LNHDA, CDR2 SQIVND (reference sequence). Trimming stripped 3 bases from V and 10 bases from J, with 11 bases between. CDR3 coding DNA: TGTGCCAGTAGTATCGAGCTCCTTCCGCAGTATTTT. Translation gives CASSIELLPQYF.

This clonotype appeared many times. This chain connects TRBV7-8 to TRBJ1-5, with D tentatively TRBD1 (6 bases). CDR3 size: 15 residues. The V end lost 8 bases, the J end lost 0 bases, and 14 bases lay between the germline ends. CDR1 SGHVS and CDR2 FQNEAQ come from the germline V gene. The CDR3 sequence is CASSLTGHSNQPQHF. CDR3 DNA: TGTGCCAGCTCGTTGACAGGACATAGCAATCAGCCCCAGCATTTT.

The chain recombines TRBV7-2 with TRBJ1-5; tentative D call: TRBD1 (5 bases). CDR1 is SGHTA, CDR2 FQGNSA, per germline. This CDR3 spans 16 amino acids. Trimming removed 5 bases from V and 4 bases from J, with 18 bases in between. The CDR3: CASSARGRDGNQPQHF. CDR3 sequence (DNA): TGTGCCAGCAGCGCCCGGGGCAGGGATGGGAATCAGCCCCAGCATTTT.

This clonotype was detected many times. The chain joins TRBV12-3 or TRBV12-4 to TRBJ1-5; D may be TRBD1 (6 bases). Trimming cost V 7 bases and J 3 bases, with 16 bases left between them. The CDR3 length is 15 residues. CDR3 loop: CASNLGQKLNQPQHF. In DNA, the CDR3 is TGTGCCAGCAACTTAGGACAGAAACTCAATCAGCCCCAGCATTTT.

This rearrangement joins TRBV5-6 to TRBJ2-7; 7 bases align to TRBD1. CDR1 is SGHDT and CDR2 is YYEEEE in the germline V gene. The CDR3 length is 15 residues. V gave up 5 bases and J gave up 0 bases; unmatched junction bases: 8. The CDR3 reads CASRTQGPSSYEQYF. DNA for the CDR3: TGTGCCAGCAGGACACAGGGGCCGAGCTCCTACGAGCAGTACTTC.

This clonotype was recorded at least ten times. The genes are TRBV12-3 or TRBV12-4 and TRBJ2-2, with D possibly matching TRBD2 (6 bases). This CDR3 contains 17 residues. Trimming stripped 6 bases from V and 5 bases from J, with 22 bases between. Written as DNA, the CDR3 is TGTGCCAGCAGACTCGGGACTTGGGGCCGCGGAACCGGGGAGCTGTTTTTT. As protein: CASRLGTWGRGTGELFF.

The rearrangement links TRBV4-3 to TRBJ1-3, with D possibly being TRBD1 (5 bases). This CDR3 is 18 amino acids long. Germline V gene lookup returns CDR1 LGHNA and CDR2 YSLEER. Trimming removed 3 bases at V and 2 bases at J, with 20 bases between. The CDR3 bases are TGCGCCAGCAGCCACAACCTCAGGGTTAACTCTCCTGGAAACACCATATATTTT. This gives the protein CASSHNLRVNSPGNTIYF.